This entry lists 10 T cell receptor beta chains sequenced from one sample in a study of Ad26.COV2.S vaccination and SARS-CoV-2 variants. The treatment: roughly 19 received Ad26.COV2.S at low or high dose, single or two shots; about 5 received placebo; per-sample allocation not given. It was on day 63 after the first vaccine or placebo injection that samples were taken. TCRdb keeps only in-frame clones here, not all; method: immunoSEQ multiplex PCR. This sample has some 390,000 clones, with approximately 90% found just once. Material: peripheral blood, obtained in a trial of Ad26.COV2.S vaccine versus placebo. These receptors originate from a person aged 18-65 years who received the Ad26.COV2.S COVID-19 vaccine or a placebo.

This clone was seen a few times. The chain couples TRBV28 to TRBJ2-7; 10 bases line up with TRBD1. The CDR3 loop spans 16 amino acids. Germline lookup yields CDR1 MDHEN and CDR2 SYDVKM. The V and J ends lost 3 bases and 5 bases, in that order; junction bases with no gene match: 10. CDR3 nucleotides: TGTGCCAGCAGTTTCTCCCGGGACAGGGGAACTCACGAGCAGTACTTC. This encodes CASSFSRDRGTHEQYF.

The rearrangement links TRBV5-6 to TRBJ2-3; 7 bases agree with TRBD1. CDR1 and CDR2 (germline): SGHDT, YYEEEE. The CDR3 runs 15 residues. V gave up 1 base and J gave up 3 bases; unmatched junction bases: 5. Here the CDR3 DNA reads TGTGCCAGCAGCTTGATAGGGGGCATTACAGATACGCAGTATTTT. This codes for CASSLIGGITDTQYF.

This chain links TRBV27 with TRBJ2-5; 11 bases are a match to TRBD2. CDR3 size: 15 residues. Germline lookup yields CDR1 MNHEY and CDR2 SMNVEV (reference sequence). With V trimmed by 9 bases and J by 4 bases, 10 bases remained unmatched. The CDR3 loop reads CARGRLAGPRETQYF. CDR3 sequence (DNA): TGTGCCAGAGGGAGACTAGCGGGGCCAAGAGAGACCCAGTACTTC.

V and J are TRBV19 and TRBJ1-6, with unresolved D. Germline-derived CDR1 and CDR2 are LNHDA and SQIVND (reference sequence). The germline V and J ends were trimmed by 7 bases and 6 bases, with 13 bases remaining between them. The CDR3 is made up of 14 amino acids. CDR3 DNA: TGTGCCAGTACCTCTGACACGGTTAATTCACCCCTCCACTTT. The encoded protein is CASTSDTVNSPLHF. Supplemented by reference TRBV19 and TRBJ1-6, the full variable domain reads DGGITQSPKYLFRKEGQNVTLSCEQNLNHDAMYWYRQDPGQGLRLIYYSQIVNDFQKGDIAEGYSVSREKKESFPLTVTSAQKNPTAFYLCASTSDTVNSPLHFGNGTRLTVT.

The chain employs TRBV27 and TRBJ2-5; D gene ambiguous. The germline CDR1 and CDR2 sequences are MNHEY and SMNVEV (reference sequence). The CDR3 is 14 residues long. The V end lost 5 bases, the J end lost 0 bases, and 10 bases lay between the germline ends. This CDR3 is CASSARGYQETQYF. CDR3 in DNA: TGTGCCAGCAGTGCGAGAGGATACCAAGAGACCCAGTACTTC.

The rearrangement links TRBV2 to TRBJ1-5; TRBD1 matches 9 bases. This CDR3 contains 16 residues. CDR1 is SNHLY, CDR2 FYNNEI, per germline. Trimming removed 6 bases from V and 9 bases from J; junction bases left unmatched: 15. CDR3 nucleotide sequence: TGTGCCAGCAGCCCCTTCACGGGGACAGGGTCAAGGCCCCAGCATTTT. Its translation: CASSPFTGTGSRPQHF.

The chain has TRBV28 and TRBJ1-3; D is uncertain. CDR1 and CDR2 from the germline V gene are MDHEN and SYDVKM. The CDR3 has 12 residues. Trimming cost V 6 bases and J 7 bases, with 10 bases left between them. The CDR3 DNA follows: TGTGCCAGCAGCCTGGGTGAGAACACCATATATTTT. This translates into CASSLGENTIYF.

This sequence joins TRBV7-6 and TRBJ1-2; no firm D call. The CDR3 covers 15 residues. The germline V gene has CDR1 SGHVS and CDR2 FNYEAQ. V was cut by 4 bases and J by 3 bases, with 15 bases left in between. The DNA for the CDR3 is TGTGCCAGCAGCTCGAGAGGCGTACCCTACTATGGCTACACCTTC. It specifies CASSSRGVPYYGYTF.

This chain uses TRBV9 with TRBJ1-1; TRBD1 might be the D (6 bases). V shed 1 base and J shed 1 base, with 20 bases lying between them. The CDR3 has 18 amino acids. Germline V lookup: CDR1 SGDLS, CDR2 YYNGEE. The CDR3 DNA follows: TGTGCCAGCAGCGTATCAGGGGTTGGAGACTTAGAGAACACTGAAGCTTTCTTT. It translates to CASSVSGVGDLENTEAFF.

The CDR3 coding sequence is TGTGCCAGCAACCCTGGGGGACTAGCGGGAGCCTACGAGCAGTACTTC. Amino acid sequence: CASNPGGLAGAYEQYF. The chain links TRBV5-6 to TRBJ2-7; 14 bases line up with TRBD2. There are 16 residues in the CDR3. Germline V CDR1 and CDR2: SGHDT, YYEEEE. After removal of 6 bases from V and 2 bases from J, the junction contained 7 bases not matched to a gene. The full variable domain, with the rest looked up from reference TRBV5-6 and TRBJ2-7, is DAGVTQSPTHLIKTRGQQVTLRCSPKSGHDTVSWYQQALGQGPQFIFQYYEEEERQRGNFPDRFSGHQFPNYSSELNVNALLLGDSALYLCASNPGGLAGAYEQYFGPGTRLTVT.